The rows below give T cell receptor beta chains drawn from one sample of a study of T cells in Graves' hyperthyroidism and ophthalmopathy. MiXCR, applied by TCRdb to the multiplex PCR reads, yields one record per CDR3 protein. Among fewer than 450,000 distinct CDR3 sequences listed, around 15% were seen once. The sample comprised blood. The receptors were gathered from a man aged 50-60 years with Graves' ophthalmopathy. The CDR3 runs from the conserved cysteine through the conserved F or W.

length	V	J	CDR3
14	TRBV5-6	TRBJ2-5	CASSPGLDVETQYF
16	TRBV5-4	TRBJ2-3	CASSPGGAGWSGTQYF
15	TRBV3-1	TRBJ2-7	CASSPTGQGNYEQYF
13	TRBV5-1	TRBJ1-2	CASSLSGRDGYTF
19	TRBV3-1	TRBJ1-2	CASSPTQGPFQEVLYGYTF
15	TRBV11-2	TRBJ2-3	CASSRKTENTDTQYF
15	TRBV27	TRBJ2-3	CARAGSGVITDTQYF
18	TRBV9	TRBJ2-3	CASSVSPPGAGDGDTQYF
13	TRBV2	TRBJ1-5	CARGRSGHQPQHF
17	TRBV19	TRBJ2-1	CASSIASGSPPYNEQFF
17	TRBV6-1	TRBJ2-3	CASRSLTSGVNTDTQYF
15	TRBV7-8	TRBJ2-1	CASSFSSGSRNEQFF
15	TRBV13	TRBJ2-7	CASSPDSLVLNEQYF
15	TRBV19	TRBJ1-6	CASSIETDYNSPLHF
15	TRBV19	TRBJ2-3	CASSLGLAGRDTQYF
17	TRBV15	TRBJ2-6	CATSRAPFKSGANVLTF
15	TRBV11-2	TRBJ2-3	CASRATESLSDTQYF
14	TRBV18	TRBJ1-6	CASSPDRVGSPLHF
17	TRBV12-3/TRBV12-4	TRBJ2-1	CASRLSTGVETYNEQFF
15	TRBV6-1	TRBJ2-5	CASSSSGGQEETQYF
12	TRBV5-8	TRBJ2-7	CASSAFGAEQYF
12	TRBV24-1	TRBJ2-5	CATGLGEETQYF
20	TRBV2	TRBJ2-3	CASRQGVLAGGRASTDTQYF
12	TRBV5-1	TRBJ2-1	CASSVRGNEQFF
14	TRBV20-1	TRBJ2-7	CSARDFGQDYEQYF